This T cell receptor beta chain was captured in a study of shared clonotypes between healthy human individuals. Each donor was a Caucasian adult residing in Nashville, Tennessee. CDR1 KGHSH and CDR2 LQKENI come from the germline V gene. The CDR3 has 13 amino acids. V lost 6 bases and J lost 7, with 10 bases in between. Data came from immunoSEQ multiplex PCR; TCRdb stores just in-frame clones and leaves some out. The repertoire holds some 2,500,000 clones, with just under 95% as singletons. The specimen sequenced was naive CD4+ T cells from PBMCs. Regarding subset: CD45RA+ positively selected. This TCR was sampled from a man aged 18-30 years in good health. Some clones in this sample may be carry-over from other donors' samples. The chain combines TRBV18 with TRBJ1-6, with D unresolved. This CDR3 reads CASSEGSNSPLHF. The CDR3 DNA reads TGTGCCAGCTCCGAGGGATCGAATTCACCCCTCCACTTT.